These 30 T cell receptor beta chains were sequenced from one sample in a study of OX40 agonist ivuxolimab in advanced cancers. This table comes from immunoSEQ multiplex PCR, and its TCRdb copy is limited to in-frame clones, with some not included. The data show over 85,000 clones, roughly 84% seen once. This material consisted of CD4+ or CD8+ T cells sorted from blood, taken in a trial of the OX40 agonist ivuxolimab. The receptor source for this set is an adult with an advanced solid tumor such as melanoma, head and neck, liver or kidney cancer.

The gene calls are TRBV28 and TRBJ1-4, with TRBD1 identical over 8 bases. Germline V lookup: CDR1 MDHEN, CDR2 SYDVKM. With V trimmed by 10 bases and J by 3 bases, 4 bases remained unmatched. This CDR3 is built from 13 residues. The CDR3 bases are TGTGCCATAGGACAGGGACCTAATGAAAAACTGTTTTTT. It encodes CAIGQGPNEKLFF.

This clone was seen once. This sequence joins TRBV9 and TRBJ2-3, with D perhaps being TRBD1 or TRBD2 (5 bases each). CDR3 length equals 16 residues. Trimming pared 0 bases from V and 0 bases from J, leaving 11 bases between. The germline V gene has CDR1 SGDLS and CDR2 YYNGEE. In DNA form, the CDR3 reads TGTGCCAGCAGCGTAGCCCCGGGACGGAGCACAGATACGCAGTATTTT. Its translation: CASSVAPGRSTDTQYF.

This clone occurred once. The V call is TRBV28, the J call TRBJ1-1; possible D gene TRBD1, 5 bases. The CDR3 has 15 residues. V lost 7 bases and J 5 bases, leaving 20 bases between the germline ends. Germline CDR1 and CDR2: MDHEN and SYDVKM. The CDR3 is CASKWDLRPKTEAFF. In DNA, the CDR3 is TGTGCCAGCAAGTGGGACCTGCGGCCCAAAACTGAAGCTTTCTTT.

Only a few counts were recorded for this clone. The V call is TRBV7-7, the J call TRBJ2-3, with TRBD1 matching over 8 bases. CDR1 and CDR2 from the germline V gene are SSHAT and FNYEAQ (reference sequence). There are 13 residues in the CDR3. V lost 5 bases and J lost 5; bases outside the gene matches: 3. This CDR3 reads CASSPDRGDTQYF. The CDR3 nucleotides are TGTGCCAGCAGCCCTGACAGGGGAGATACGCAGTATTTT.

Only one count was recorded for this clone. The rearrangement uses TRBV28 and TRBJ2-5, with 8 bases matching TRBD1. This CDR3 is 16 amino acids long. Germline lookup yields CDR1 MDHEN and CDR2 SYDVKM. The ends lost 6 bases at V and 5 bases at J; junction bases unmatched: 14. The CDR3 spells CASSDQTGGFRETQYF. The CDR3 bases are TGTGCCAGCAGCGACCAAACAGGGGGTTTCCGGGAGACCCAGTACTTC.

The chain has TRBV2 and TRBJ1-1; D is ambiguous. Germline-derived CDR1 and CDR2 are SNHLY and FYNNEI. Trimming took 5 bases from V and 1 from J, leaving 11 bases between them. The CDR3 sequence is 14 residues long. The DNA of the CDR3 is TGTGCCAGCAGTCCTCCCGACACGAACACTGAAGCTTTCTTT. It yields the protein CASSPPDTNTEAFF.

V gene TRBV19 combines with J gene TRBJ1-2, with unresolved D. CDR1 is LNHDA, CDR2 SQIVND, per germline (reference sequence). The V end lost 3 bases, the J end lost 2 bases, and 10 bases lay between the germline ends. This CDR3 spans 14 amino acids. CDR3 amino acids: CASSITGNNYGYTF. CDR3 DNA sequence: TGTGCCAGTAGTATCACGGGCAACAACTATGGCTACACCTTC. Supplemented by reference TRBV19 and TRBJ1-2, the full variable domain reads DGGITQSPKYLFRKEGQNVTLSCEQNLNHDAMYWYRQDPGQGLRLIYYSQIVNDFQKGDIAEGYSVSREKKESFPLTVTSAQKNPTAFYLCASSITGNNYGYTFGSGTRLTVV.

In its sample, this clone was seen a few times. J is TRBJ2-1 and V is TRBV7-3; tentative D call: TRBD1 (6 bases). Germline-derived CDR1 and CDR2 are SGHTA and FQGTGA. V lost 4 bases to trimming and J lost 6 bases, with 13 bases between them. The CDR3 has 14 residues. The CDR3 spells CASSSTPGANEQFF. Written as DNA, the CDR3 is TGTGCCAGCAGCTCGACTCCAGGGGCCAATGAGCAGTTCTTC.

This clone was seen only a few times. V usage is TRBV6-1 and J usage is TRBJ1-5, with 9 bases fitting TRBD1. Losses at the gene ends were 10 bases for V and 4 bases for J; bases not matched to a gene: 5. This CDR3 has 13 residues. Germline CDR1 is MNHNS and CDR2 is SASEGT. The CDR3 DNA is TGTGCCACTCGGGACAGGGCAAATCAGCCCCAGCATTTT. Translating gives CATRDRANQPQHF.

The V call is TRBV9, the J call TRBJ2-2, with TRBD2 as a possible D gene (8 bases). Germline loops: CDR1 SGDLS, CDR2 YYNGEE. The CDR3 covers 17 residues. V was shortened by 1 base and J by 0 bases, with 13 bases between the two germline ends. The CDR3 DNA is TGTGCCAGCAGCGTATCGGGAGGGGGCCCGAACACCGGGGAGCTGTTTTTT. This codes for CASSVSGGGPNTGELFF.

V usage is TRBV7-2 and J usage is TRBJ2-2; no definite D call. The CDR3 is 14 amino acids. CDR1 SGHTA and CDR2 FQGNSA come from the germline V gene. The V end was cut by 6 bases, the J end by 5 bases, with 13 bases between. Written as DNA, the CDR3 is TGTGCCAGCAGACAAAATATCGGTACCGGGGAGCTGTTTTTT. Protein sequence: CASRQNIGTGELFF.

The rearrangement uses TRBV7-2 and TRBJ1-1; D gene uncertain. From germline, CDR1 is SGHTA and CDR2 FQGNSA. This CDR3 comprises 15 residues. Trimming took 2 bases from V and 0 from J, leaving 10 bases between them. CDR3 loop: CASSLITPLNTEAFF. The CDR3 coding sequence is TGTGCCAGCAGCTTAATTACCCCCTTGAACACTGAAGCTTTCTTT.

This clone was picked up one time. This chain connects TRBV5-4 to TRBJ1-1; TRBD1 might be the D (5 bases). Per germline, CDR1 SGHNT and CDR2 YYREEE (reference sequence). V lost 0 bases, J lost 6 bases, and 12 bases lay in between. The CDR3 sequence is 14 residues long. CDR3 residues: CASSLADRLSEAFF. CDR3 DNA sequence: TGTGCCAGCAGCTTGGCCGACAGATTATCTGAAGCTTTCTTT.

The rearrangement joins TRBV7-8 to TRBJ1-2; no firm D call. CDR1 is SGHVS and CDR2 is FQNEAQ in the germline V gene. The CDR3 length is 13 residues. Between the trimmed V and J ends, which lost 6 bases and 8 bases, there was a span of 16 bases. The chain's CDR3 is CASRTDSRRGYTF. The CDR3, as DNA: TGTGCCAGCAGGACCGACTCCCGTAGAGGCTACACCTTC.

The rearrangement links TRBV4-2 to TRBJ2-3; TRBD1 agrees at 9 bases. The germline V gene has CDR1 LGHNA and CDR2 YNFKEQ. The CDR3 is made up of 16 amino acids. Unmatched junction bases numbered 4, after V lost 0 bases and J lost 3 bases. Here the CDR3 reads CASSQERDRATDTQYF. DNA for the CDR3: TGTGCCAGCAGCCAAGAAAGGGACAGGGCTACAGATACGCAGTATTTT.

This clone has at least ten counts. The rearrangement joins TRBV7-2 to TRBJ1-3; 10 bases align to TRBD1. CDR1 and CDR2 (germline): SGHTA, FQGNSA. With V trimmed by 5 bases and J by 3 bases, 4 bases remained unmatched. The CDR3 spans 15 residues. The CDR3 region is CASSTGQGHGNTIYF. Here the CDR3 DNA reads TGTGCCAGCAGCACGGGACAGGGGCATGGAAACACCATATATTTT.

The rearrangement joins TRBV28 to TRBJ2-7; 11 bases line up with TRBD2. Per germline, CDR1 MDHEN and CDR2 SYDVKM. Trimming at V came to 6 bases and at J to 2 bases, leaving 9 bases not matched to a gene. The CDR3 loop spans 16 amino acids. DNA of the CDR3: TGTGCCAGCAGCAAAGTAGCGGGGGGGCCGACCTACGAGCAGTACTTC. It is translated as CASSKVAGGPTYEQYF.

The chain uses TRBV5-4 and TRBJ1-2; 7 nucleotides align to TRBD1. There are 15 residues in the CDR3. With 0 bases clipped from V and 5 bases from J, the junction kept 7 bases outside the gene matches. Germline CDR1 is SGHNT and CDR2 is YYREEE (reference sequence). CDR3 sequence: CASSLVGQSYYGYTF. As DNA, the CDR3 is TGTGCCAGCAGCTTGGTGGGACAGTCGTATTATGGCTACACCTTC.

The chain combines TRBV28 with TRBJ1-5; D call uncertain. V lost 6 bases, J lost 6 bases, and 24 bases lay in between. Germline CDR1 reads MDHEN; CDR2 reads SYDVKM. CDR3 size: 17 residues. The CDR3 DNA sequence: TGTGCCAGCAGCACAACTTTACGGACGGCGCTGGGTCAGCCCCAGCATTTT. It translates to CASSTTLRTALGQPQHF.

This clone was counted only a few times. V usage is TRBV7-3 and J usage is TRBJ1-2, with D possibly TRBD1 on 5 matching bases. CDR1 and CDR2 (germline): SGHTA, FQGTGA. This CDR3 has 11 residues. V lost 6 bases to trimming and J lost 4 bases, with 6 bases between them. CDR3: CASSQGYGYTF. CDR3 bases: TGTGCCAGCAGTCAGGGCTATGGCTACACCTTC.

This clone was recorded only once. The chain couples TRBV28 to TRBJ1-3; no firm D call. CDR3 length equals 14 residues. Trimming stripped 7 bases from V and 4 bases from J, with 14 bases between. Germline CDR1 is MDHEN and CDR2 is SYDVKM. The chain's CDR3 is CASTTPTRGNTIYF. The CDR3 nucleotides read TGTGCCAGCACCACTCCTACCAGGGGAAACACCATATATTTT.

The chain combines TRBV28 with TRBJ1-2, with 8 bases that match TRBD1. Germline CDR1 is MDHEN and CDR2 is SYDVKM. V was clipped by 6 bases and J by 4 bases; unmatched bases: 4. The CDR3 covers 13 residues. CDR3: CASRTGVGYGYTF. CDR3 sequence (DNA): TGTGCCAGCAGGACAGGGGTTGGCTATGGCTACACCTTC.

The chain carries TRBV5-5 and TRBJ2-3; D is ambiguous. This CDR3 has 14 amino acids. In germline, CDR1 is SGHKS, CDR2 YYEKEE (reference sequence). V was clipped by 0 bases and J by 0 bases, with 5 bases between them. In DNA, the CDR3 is TGTGCCAGCAGCTTGGGCGGAAGCACAGATACGCAGTATTTT. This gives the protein CASSLGGSTDTQYF.

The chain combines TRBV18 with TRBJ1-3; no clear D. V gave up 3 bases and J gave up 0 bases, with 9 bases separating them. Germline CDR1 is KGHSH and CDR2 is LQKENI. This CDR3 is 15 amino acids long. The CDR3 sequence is CASSPGLVSGNTIYF. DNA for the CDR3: TGTGCCAGCTCACCCGGACTGGTCTCTGGAAACACCATATATTTT.

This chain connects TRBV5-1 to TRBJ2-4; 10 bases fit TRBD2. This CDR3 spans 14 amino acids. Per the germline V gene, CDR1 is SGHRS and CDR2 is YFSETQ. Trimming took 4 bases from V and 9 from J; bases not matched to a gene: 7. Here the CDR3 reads CASSNPSGGGIQYF. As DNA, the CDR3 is TGCGCCAGCAGCAATCCTAGCGGGGGTGGCATTCAGTACTTC.

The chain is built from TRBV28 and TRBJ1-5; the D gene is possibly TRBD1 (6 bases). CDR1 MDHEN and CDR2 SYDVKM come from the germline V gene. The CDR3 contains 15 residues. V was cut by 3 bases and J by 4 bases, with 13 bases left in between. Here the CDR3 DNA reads TGTGCCAGCAGTTTTTCAGGGGCGTTGAATCAGCCCCAGCATTTT. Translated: CASSFSGALNQPQHF.

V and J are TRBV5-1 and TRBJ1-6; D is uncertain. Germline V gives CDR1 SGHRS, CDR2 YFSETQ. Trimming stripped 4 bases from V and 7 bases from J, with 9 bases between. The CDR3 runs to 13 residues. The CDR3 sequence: CASSPGSNSPLHF. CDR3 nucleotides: TGCGCCAGCAGCCCGGGCTCAAATTCACCCCTCCACTTT.

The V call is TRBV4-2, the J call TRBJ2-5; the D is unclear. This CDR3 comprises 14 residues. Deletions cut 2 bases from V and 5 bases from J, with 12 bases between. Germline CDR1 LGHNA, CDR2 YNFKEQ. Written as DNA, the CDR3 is TGTGCCAGCAGCCAATCCGGGTCCACGGAGACCCAGTACTTC. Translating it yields CASSQSGSTETQYF.

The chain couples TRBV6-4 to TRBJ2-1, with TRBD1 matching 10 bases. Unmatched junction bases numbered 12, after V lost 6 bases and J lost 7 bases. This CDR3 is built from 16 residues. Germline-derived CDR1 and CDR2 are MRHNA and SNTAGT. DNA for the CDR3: TGTGCCAGCAGCCCAACCTCGGGACAGGGGAAAAATGAGCAGTTCTTC. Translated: CASSPTSGQGKNEQFF.

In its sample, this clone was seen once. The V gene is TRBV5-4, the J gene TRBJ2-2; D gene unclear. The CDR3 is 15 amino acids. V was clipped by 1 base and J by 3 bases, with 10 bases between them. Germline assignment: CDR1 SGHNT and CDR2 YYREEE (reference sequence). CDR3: CASSLQGIHTGELFF. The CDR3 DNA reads TGTGCCAGCAGCTTGCAAGGAATCCACACCGGGGAGCTGTTTTTT.